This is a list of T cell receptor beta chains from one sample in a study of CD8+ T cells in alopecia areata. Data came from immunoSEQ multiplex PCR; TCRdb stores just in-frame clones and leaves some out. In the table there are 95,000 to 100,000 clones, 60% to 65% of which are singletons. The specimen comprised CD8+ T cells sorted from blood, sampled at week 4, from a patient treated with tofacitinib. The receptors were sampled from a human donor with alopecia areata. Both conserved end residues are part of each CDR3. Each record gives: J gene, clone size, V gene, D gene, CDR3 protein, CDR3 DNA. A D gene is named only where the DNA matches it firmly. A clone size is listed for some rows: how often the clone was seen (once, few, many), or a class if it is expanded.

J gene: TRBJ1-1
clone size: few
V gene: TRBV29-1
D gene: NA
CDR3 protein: CSAQGGDTEAFF
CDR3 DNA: TGCAGCGCTCAAGGGGGAGACACTGAAGCTTTCTTT

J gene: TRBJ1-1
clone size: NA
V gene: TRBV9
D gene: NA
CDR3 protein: CASSVAGAGTEAFF
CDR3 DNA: TGTGCCAGCAGCGTAGCGGGGGCCGGGACCGAAGCTTTCTTT

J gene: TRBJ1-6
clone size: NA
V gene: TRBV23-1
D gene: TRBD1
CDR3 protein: CASSQSGPSGQQGSSYNSPLHF
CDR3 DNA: TGCGCCAGCAGTCAATCCGGGCCCTCGGGACAACAGGGGAGCTCCTATAATTCACCCCTCCACTTT

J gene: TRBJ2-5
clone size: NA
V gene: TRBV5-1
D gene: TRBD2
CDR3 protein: CASSSGLAGEETQYF
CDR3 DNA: TGCGCCAGCAGCTCGGGACTAGCGGGGGAAGAGACCCAGTACTTC

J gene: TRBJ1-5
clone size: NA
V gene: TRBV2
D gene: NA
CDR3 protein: CASSDYSNQPQHF
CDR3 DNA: TGTGCCAGCAGTGACTATAGCAATCAGCCCCAGCATTTT

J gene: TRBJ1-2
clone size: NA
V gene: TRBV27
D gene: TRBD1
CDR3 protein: CASGDGQAPVDDGYTF
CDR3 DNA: TGTGCCAGCGGTGATGGACAGGCGCCTGTCGACGATGGCTACACCTTC

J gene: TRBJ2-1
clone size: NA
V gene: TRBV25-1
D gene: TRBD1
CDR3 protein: CASSGRDRGQNEQFF
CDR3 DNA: TGTGCCAGCAGTGGCCGGGACAGGGGGCAGAATGAGCAGTTCTTC

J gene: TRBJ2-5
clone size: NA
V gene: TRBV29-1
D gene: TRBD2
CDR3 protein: CSTGRLADQETQYF
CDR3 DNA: TGCAGCACGGGTAGACTAGCGGATCAAGAGACCCAGTACTTC

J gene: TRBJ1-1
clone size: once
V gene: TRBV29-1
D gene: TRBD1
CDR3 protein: CSVNTGGNEAFF
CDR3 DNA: TGCAGCGTGAATACAGGGGGCAATGAAGCTTTCTTT

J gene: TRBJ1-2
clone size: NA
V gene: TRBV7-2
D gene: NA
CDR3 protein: CASSQDTGRELYGYTF
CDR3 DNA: TGCGCCAGCAGCCAAGACACGGGCAGGGAACTCTATGGCTACACCTTC

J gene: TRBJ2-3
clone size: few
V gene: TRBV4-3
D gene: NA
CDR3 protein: CASSQDRDRTDTQYF
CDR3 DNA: TGCGCCAGCAGCCAAGATCGGGACCGCACAGATACGCAGTATTTT

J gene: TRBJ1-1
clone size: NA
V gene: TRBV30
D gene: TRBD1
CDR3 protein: CAWSGAGGQITEAFF
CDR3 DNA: TGTGCCTGGAGTGGGGCAGGGGGCCAGATCACTGAAGCTTTCTTT

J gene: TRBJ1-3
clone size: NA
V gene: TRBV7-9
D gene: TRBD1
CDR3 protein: CASSSGTGHGNTIYF
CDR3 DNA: TGTGCCAGCAGCTCGGGGACAGGTCATGGAAACACCATATATTTT

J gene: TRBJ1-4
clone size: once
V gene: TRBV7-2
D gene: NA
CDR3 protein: CASSELLRGGQLFF
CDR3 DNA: TGTGCCAGCAGCGAATTATTGCGAGGGGGGCAACTGTTTTTT

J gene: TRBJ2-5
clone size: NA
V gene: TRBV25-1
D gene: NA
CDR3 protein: CASSEVRFRETQYF
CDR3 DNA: TGTGCCAGCAGTGAAGTTCGATTCCGGGAGACCCAGTACTTC

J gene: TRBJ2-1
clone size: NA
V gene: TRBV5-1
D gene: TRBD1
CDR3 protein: CASSLTGLGVNEQFF
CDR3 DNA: TGCGCCAGCAGCCTGACAGGGTTAGGGGTCAATGAGCAGTTCTTC

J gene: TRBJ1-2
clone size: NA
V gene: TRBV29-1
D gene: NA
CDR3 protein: CSVAGTDSGDTF
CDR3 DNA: TGCAGCGTTGCGGGGACCGACTCCGGGGACACCTTC

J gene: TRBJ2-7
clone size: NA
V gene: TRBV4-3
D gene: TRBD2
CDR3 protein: CASSQDWAGGRTRDEQYF
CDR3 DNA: TGCGCCAGCAGCCAAGATTGGGCCGGGGGGAGGACTAGGGACGAGCAGTACTTC

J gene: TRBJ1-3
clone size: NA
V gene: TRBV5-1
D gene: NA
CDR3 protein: CASSQSLGDENTIYF
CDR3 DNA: TGCGCCAGCAGCCAATCTCTCGGGGACGAAAACACCATATATTTT

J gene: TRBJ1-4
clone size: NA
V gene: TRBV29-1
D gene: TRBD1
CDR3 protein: CSAAKDRGQEKLFF
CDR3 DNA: TGCAGCGCCGCAAAGGACAGGGGGCAGGAAAAACTGTTTTTT

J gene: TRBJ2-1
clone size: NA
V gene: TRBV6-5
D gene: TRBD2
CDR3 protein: CATRGGREQFF
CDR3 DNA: TGTGCCACGCGGGGGGGCCGAGAGCAGTTCTTC

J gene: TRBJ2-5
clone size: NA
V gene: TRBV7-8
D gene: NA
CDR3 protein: CASSLANYLQETQYF
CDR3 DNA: TGTGCCAGCAGCTTAGCGAACTACCTCCAAGAGACCCAGTACTTC